One and the same sample provided the 8 T cell receptor beta chains below, sequenced in a study of identical twins (dated by TCRdb to 2016 to 2018). Library preparation used 5' RACE. TCRdb shows the sequencer as Illumina HiSeq 2000. TCRdb reran the public reads through fastp at Q25 and MiXCR, keeping productive beta chains. Merged by CDR3 protein, the rows form single entries marked with the most common genes and DNA. Within this sample are hundreds of thousands of distinct CDR3 sequences, with 6.1% of them counted one time only. Roughly 2% of the sample goes to the ten largest clones. The specimen was naive T cells sorted from blood. The label giving this sample's cell subset or site can be read as: cells isolated with a human naive T-cell isolation kit. Receptors originate from a man aged 18 to 29 in good health.

This clonotype was counted ten times or more. This CDR3 is CASSKYPTEQYV. CDR3 in DNA: TGTGCCAGCAGCAAATACCCTACCGAGCAGTACGTC. V is TRBV21-1 and J is TRBJ2-7. TRBV21-1 is termed a pseudogene. There are 12 residues in the CDR3.

V gene TRBV18 combines with J gene TRBJ1-5; tentatively, D is TRBD1 (6 bases). Trimming removed 2 bases from V and 6 bases from J, with 8 bases in between. The CDR3 runs 13 residues. Germline CDR1 reads KGHSH; CDR2 reads LQKENI. The CDR3 region is CASSPTGPQPQHF. The DNA of the CDR3 is TGTGCCAGCTCACCAACAGGGCCTCAGCCCCAGCATTTT.

The sample holds many counts of this clonotype. The chain recombines TRBV12-3 or TRBV12-4 with TRBJ2-7, with D hard to call. This CDR3 comprises 11 residues. The V and J ends lost 8 bases and 3 bases respectively, with 8 bases between them. CDR3 in amino acids: CASGYGYEQYF. The CDR3 DNA is TGTGCCAGCGGCTACGGCTACGAGCAGTACTTC.

The CDR3 DNA reads as TGTGCCACCGCGGGGTCCCAATACAATGAGCAGTTCTTC. Amino acid sequence: CATAGSQYNEQFF. V and J are TRBV24-1 and TRBJ2-1, with a weak D call TRBD2 (6 bases). The germline V gene has CDR1 KGHDR and CDR2 SFDVKD. The CDR3 covers 13 residues. Trimming left V 9 bases short and J 4 bases short, with 12 bases between.

This clonotype was seen repeatedly, ten times or more. The chain couples TRBV4-1 to TRBJ2-1; 8 bases line up with TRBD2. V shed 0 bases and J 9 bases; nucleotides not matched to a gene: 4. The CDR3 has 14 residues. Per germline, CDR1 MGHRA and CDR2 YSYEKL. CDR3 residues: CASSQDSGNVEQFF. The DNA for the CDR3 is TGCGCCAGCAGCCAAGATAGCGGGAACGTTGAGCAGTTCTTC.

There are many counts of this clonotype. V usage is TRBV29-1 and J usage is TRBJ2-2; 10 bases line up with TRBD1. This CDR3 is 15 amino acids long. Germline lookup yields CDR1 SQVTM and CDR2 ANQGSEA. V trimming: 4 bases; J trimming: 0 bases; junction bases outside the gene matches: 2. The DNA of the CDR3 is TGCAGCGTTGCGGACAGGGGGACGAACACCGGGGAGCTGTTTTTT. It translates to CSVADRGTNTGELFF.

This clonotype was seen many times. The V and J genes are TRBV5-1 and TRBJ2-1, with TRBD2 as a possible D gene (6 bases). The germline gives CDR1 SGHRS, CDR2 YFSETQ. This CDR3 is 12 amino acids long. The V gene lost 0 bases and the J gene lost 8 bases, with 6 bases spanning the gap. The CDR3 is CASSLERDEQFF. CDR3 bases: TGCGCCAGCAGCTTGGAGCGGGATGAGCAGTTCTTC.

This clonotype was seen ten or more times. This chain connects TRBV4-2 to TRBJ2-3, with no clear D. The CDR3 sequence is 12 residues long. The V end lost 4 bases, the J end lost 5 bases, and 7 bases lay between the germline ends. The germline CDR1 and CDR2 sequences are LGHNA and YNFKEQ. CDR3 loop: CASSRFRDTQYF. The DNA for the CDR3 is TGTGCCAGCAGCCGATTTAGAGATACGCAGTATTTT.